The 10 T cell receptor beta chains reported below all come from one sample, sequenced in a study of T-cell reconstitution after alpha-beta-depleted transplantation in children. The TCRbeta library incorporated unique molecular identifiers. TCRdb ran MiXCR on the PCR reads and lists one entry per CDR3 protein. This table holds more than 200,000 distinct CDR3 sequences, under 20% found once. Sequencing used PBMCs, mostly from graft donor cells, obtained 360 days after TCRalphabeta/CD19-depleted stem cell transplant. These receptors came from a male patient between 2 and 15 years old who had a stem cell transplant for acute lymphoblastic leukemia, so the T cells may come from the graft donor.

This clonotype was observed a handful of times. This chain connects TRBV2 to TRBJ1-1; D ambiguous. V lost 2 bases to trimming and J lost 7 bases, with 11 bases between them. CDR1 and CDR2 from the germline V gene are SNHLY and FYNNEI. This CDR3 comprises 13 residues. CDR3 residues: CASSERAAIEAFF. CDR3 coding DNA: TGTGCCAGCAGTGAACGGGCCGCCATTGAAGCTTTCTTT.

The chain is built from TRBV7-8 and TRBJ1-2; D unclear. Germline-derived CDR1 and CDR2 are SGHVS and FQNEAQ. CDR3 length: 11 residues. V lost 2 bases and J lost 5, with 3 bases in between. The DNA for the CDR3 is TGTGCCAGCAGCTTATATTATGGCTACACCTTC. Its translation: CASSLYYGYTF. Full variable domain (remainder filled in from reference TRBV7-8 and TRBJ1-2): GAGVSQSPRYKVAKRGQDVALRCDPISGHVSLFWYQQALGQGPEFLTYFQNEAQLDKSGLPSDRFFAERPEGSVSTLKIQRTQQEDSAVYLCASSLYYGYTFGSGTRLTVV.

This rearrangement joins TRBV29-1 to TRBJ1-1; D gene uncertain. The CDR3 loop spans 14 amino acids. The V end lost 1 base, the J end lost 0 bases, and 9 bases lay between the germline ends. Germline V gene sequence: CDR1 SQVTM, CDR2 ANQGSEA. CDR3 sequence: CSVEGARVNTEAFF. CDR3 DNA: TGCAGCGTTGAAGGGGCGCGGGTGAACACTGAAGCTTTCTTT.

This clonotype has only a few counts. J is TRBJ2-7 and V is TRBV20-1; weak D call: TRBD2 (5 bases). This CDR3 region has 13 residues. Trimming took off 2 bases at V and 4 bases at J, with 12 bases between the two ends. Germline CDR1 is DFQATT and CDR2 is SNEGSKA (reference sequence). The CDR3 sequence is CSARRLAAYEQYF. CDR3 nucleotides: TGCAGTGCTAGAAGGCTAGCAGCTTACGAGCAGTACTTC.

This rearrangement joins TRBV11-2 to TRBJ2-3, with 7 bases matching TRBD2. Germline values: CDR1 SGHAT, CDR2 FQNNGV. J gave up 2 bases and V 3 bases, and 8 bases lay outside the gene matches. The CDR3 is made up of 16 amino acids. The CDR3 DNA reads TGTGCCAGCAGCTTTAGGCTAGCGGTCCCCACAGATACGCAGTATTTT. The encoded protein is CASSFRLAVPTDTQYF.

This clonotype was found a few times. The gene calls are TRBV12-3 or TRBV12-4 and TRBJ1-1, with a possible D match to TRBD1 (5 bases). Trimming removed 5 bases from V and 1 base from J, with 14 bases in between. The CDR3 length is 15 residues. The CDR3 region has the DNA TGTGCCAGCAGTACGGGACGGGGGAGGAACACTGAAGCTTTCTTT. Translated: CASSTGRGRNTEAFF.

The rearrangement joins TRBV10-3 to TRBJ2-2; either TRBD1 or TRBD2 may fit D (6 bases each). V lost 2 bases and J 0 bases, leaving 10 bases between the germline ends. Germline assignment: CDR1 ENHRY and CDR2 SYGVKD. CDR3 length: 16 residues. CDR3 sequence (DNA): TGTGCCATCAGTGAGCCCGGGGGCCCGAACACCGGGGAGCTGTTTTTT. Translating gives CAISEPGGPNTGELFF.

This sequence joins TRBV4-3 and TRBJ2-2, with 8 positions matching TRBD1. Germline V gives CDR1 LGHNA, CDR2 YSLEER. The CDR3 covers 18 residues. V lost 2 bases and J lost 5; bases outside the gene matches: 13. The DNA for the CDR3 is TGCGCCAGCAGCCAATATTTCGGACAGGGAGCCCCGACCGGGGAGCTGTTTTTT. Protein sequence: CASSQYFGQGAPTGELFF.

The V call is TRBV21-1, the J call TRBJ2-7. TRBV21-1 is flagged as a pseudogene. The CDR3 is 12 amino acids. Here the CDR3 reads CASSKDTYEQYF. CDR3 coding DNA: TGTGCCAGCAGCAAAGACACCTACGAGCAGTACTTC.

This clonotype was recorded a few times. The V call is TRBV28, the J call TRBJ2-6; D may be TRBD2 (6 bases). The CDR3 totals 18 residues. Per the germline V gene, CDR1 is MDHEN and CDR2 is SYDVKM. The germline V and J ends were trimmed by 2 bases and 4 bases, with 18 bases remaining between them. CDR3: CASSLEEGTLVGANVLTF. For the CDR3, the DNA is TGTGCCAGCAGTTTAGAGGAGGGTACTTTAGTGGGGGCCAACGTCCTGACTTTC.